This TCR beta chain is from a study of PD-L1 blockade in urothelial cancer. Study-wide background: Males with bladder-origin urothelial cancer made up about 85% of the 29 patients. A median approximately 140,000 T cells were found in blood samples. Blood analysis occurred 3 weeks (second dose) and 6 weeks after treatment start. Study results and caveats: Better progression-free and overall survival followed lower pretreatment blood clonality.

This sample's time point: pretreatment peripheral blood. This CDR3 has 12 amino acids. From germline, CDR1 is SQVTM and CDR2 ANQGSEA. The protocol was immunoSEQ multiplex PCR, while the TCRdb copy is restricted to in-frame clones and leaves out a portion. The data show around 70,000 clones, approximately 87% seen once. A note on this clone: Its antigen is not identified. Germline and junction disagree at one end, which may indicate a read error.

The source was PBMCs, collected around atezolizumab (anti-PD-L1) treatment. The rearrangement joins TRBV29-1 to TRBJ2-3, with 7 bases fitting TRBD1. The TCR originated in a man aged 65-85 years with urothelial cancer. This chain's CDR3 is CSVDRDRDMQYF. The DNA of the CDR3 is TGCAGCGTTGACCGGGACAGAGATATGCAGTATTTT.